The entry that follows covers one T cell receptor (beta chain) sequence. The antigen is undetermined. With the read ending 3 residues before the CDR3 end, the germline J gene is used to fill in that end. The data stem from a study of T cells in women clearing cervical HPV infection. Germline-derived CDR1 and CDR2 are SEHNR and FQNEAQ (reference sequence). CDR3 length: 12 amino acids. Whole-study results and caveats: TRBV6-7 relative abundance averaged approximately 0.1% in cases and 0.15% to 0.2% in controls. Repertoire richness, not evenness, was significantly elevated in CIN3+ cases versus controls. It is unknown whether associations predate infection; no effector/memory or HPV-specific sorting.

Each participant carried one incident cervical HPV16 infection only. Sequencing used immunoSEQ multiplex PCR; TCRdb keeps in-frame clones, though not all of them. The repertoire table contains tens of thousands of clones. V gene TRBV7-9 combines with J gene TRBJ1-1; unclear D gene. This receptor was obtained from a woman between 18 and 75 years old with a cervical HPV16 infection that either progressed to CIN3+ or cleared (not recorded which). The source material was blood buffy coat. The sequenced part of the CDR3 DNA is TGTGCCAGCAGCTTGAACGATAGGGTA. This encodes CASSLNDRV. The full CDR3 sequence reads CASSLNDRVAFF.